The rows below give T cell receptor beta chains drawn from one sample of a study of blood T cell repertoires in COVID-19. Generated by immunoSEQ multiplex PCR, the TCRdb table keeps only in-frame clones and is missing some. The sample lists tens of thousands of clones, approximately 90% seen once, with around 7% in the top ten. The sequenced sample consisted of peripheral blood. These receptors originate from a human donor in a cohort sampled during active COVID-19. Both conserved end residues are part of each CDR3. The D gene is left open where the match is weak. Expanded clones are given a class, and other clones once, few, many or no size at all.

V: TRBV14; D: -; size: -; J: TRBJ2-1; CDR3: CASSQVRAGHEQFF; DNA: TGTGCCAGCAGCCAAGTAAGGGCAGGGCATGAGCAGTTCTTC
V: TRBV6-2/TRBV6-3; D: -; size: -; J: TRBJ1-6; CDR3: CASSRGAGADRNSPLHF; DNA: TGTGCCAGCAGTCGCGGGGCCGGGGCGGATAGGAATTCACCCCTCCACTTT
V: TRBV7-2; D: -; size: -; J: TRBJ2-7; CDR3: CASSLSRDGYEQYF; DNA: TGTGCCAGCAGCTTATCGCGGGATGGGTACGAGCAGTACTTC
V: TRBV4-2; D: TRBD1; size: -; J: TRBJ1-2; CDR3: CASSLGRGQGVYGYTF; DNA: TGTGCCAGCAGCCTGGGAAGGGGACAGGGAGTCTATGGCTACACCTTC
V: TRBV12-5; D: -; size: -; J: TRBJ2-1; CDR3: CASGLHRDEQFF; DNA: TGTGCTAGTGGTCTCCACAGGGATGAGCAGTTCTTC
V: TRBV3-1/TRBV3-2; D: TRBD1; size: once; J: TRBJ2-3; CDR3: CASSQASGQGSGTQYF; DNA: TGTGCCAGCAGCCAAGCTTCGGGACAGGGGTCAGGTACGCAGTATTTT
V: TRBV27; D: TRBD1; size: -; J: TRBJ1-1; CDR3: CASSPGTGGGTEAFF; DNA: TGTGCCAGCAGTCCCGGGACAGGGGGAGGGACTGAAGCTTTCTTT
V: TRBV5-1; D: -; size: -; J: TRBJ1-1; CDR3: CASSFSRDTEAFF; DNA: TGCGCCAGCAGCTTCTCCAGGGACACTGAAGCTTTCTTT
V: TRBV9; D: -; size: -; J: TRBJ2-7; CDR3: CASSPQTSARTYEQYF; DNA: TGTGCCAGCAGCCCCCAAACTAGTGCCCGAACCTACGAGCAATACTTC
V: TRBV5-1; D: -; size: -; J: TRBJ1-2; CDR3: CASSLGQVGNYGYTF; DNA: TGCGCCAGCAGCTTGGGACAGGTGGGGAACTATGGCTACACCTTC
V: TRBV27; D: TRBD1; size: -; J: TRBJ2-6; CDR3: CASSRGQGGSRGSGANVLTF; DNA: TGTGCCAGCAGCAGAGGACAGGGGGGATCCCGGGGCTCTGGGGCCAACGTCCTGACTTTC
V: TRBV28; D: TRBD2; size: -; J: TRBJ2-1; CDR3: CASSWASGSYEQFF; DNA: TGTGCCAGCAGTTGGGCTAGCGGGAGCTATGAGCAGTTCTTC
V: TRBV29-1; D: -; size: -; J: TRBJ2-7; CDR3: CSVALAYEQYF; DNA: TGCAGCGTTGCTCTAGCATACGAGCAGTACTTC
V: TRBV6-5; D: -; size: -; J: TRBJ2-1; CDR3: CASSRLANNEQFF; DNA: TGTGCCAGCAGTAGGCTAGCCAACAATGAGCAGTTCTTC
V: TRBV15; D: TRBD1; size: -; J: TRBJ2-7; CDR3: CATSPRRDRGNEQYF; DNA: TGTGCCACCAGCCCCAGGAGGGACAGGGGGAACGAGCAGTACTTC
V: TRBV5-1; D: -; size: -; J: TRBJ2-2; CDR3: CASSLGPMGELFF; DNA: TGCGCCAGCAGCTTGGGTCCAATGGGGGAGCTGTTTTTT
V: TRBV3-1/TRBV3-2; D: -; size: -; J: TRBJ1-2; CDR3: CASSQDLYGYTF; DNA: TGTGCCAGCAGCCAAGACCTCTATGGCTACACCTTC
V: TRBV28; D: -; size: -; J: TRBJ1-6; CDR3: CASSPSRIYGSPLHF; DNA: TGTGCCAGCAGTCCGTCAAGAATATACGGTTCACCCCTCCACTTT
V: TRBV4-1; D: -; size: few; J: TRBJ1-2; CDR3: CASSQVGVGDGYTF; DNA: TGCGCCAGCAGCCAAGTAGGGGTAGGGGATGGCTACACCTTC
V: TRBV29-1; D: TRBD1; size: -; J: TRBJ2-2; CDR3: CSVGRDRGSPNTGELFF; DNA: TGCAGCGTGGGACGGGACAGGGGTTCCCCGAACACCGGGGAGCTGTTTTTT
V: TRBV28; D: -; size: -; J: TRBJ2-7; CDR3: CASSLFYTTYEQYF; DNA: TGTGCCAGCAGTTTATTTTACACGACCTACGAGCAGTACTTC
V: TRBV7-2; D: -; size: -; J: TRBJ2-2; CDR3: CASSLWTVGSGELFF; DNA: TGTGCCAGCAGCCTATGGACAGTTGGGTCCGGGGAGCTGTTTTTT
V: TRBV7-9; D: -; size: -; J: TRBJ2-7; CDR3: CASSLGPGQPQYEQYF; DNA: TGTGCCAGCAGCTTAGGGCCCGGACAACCCCAATACGAGCAGTACTTC